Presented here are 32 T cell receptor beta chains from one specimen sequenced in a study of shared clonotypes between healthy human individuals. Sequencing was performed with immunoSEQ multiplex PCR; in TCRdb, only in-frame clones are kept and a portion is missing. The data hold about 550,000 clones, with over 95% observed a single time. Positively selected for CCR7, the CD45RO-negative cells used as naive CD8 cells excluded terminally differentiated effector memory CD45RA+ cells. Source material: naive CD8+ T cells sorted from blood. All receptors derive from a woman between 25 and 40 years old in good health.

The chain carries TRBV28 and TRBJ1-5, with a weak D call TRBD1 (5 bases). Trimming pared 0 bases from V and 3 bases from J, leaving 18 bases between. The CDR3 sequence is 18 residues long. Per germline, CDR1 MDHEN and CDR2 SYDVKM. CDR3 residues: CASSLWGDGGFFNQPQHF. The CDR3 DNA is TGTGCCAGCAGTTTATGGGGGGATGGAGGGTTTTTCAATCAGCCCCAGCATTTT.

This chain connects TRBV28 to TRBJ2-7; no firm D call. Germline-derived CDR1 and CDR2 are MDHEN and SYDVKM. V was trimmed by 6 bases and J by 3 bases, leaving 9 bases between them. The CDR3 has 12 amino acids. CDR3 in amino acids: CASRDTLYEQYF. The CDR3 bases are TGTGCCAGCAGGGATACCCTCTACGAGCAGTACTTC.

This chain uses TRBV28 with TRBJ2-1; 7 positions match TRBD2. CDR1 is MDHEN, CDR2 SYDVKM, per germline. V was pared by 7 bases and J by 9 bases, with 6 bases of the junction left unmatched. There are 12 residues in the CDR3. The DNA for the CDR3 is TGTGCCAGCACTCCCGGGGAGGGTGAGCAGTTCTTC. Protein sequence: CASTPGEGEQFF.

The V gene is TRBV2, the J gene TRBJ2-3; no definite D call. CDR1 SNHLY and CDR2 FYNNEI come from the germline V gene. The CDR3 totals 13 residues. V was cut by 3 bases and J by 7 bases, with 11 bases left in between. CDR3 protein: CASSDSGSNTQYF. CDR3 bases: TGTGCCAGCAGTGATTCAGGTAGCAATACGCAGTATTTT.

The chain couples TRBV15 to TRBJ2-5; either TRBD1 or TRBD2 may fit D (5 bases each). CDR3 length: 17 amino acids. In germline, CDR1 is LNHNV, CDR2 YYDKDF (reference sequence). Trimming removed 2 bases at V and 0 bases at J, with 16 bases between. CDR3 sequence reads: CATSRTGTIRYQETQYF. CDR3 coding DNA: TGTGCCACCAGCAGAACCGGGACCATCAGGTACCAAGAGACCCAGTACTTC.

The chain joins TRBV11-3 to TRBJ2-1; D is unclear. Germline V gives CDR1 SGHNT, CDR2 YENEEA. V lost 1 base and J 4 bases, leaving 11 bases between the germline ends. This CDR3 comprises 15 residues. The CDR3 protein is CASSLVHNPYNEQFF. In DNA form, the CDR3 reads TGTGCCAGCAGCTTAGTTCACAACCCTTACAATGAGCAGTTCTTC.

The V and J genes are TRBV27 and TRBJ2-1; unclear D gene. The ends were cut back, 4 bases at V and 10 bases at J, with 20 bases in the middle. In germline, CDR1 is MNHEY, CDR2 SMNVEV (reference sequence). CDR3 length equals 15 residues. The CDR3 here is CASSSLSLVLREQFF. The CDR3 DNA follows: TGTGCCAGCAGTTCCCTCTCGTTAGTACTGAGGGAGCAGTTCTTC.

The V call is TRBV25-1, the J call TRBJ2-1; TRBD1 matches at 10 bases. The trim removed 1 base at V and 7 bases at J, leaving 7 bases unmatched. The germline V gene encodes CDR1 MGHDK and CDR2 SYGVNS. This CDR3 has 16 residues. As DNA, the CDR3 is TGTGCCAGCAGTGAATGGGGGGACAGGGGTAGTAATGAGCAGTTCTTC. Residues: CASSEWGDRGSNEQFF.

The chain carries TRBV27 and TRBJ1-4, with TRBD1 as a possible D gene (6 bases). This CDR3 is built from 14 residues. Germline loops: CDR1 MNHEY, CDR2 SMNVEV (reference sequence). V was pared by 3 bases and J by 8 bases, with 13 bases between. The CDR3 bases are TGTGCCAGCAGTTTTGGGGGGGCGGAGGAAAAACTGTTTTTT. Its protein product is CASSFGGAEEKLFF. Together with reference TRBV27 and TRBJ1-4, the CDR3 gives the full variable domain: EAQVTQNPRYLITVTGKKLTVTCSQNMNHEYMSWYRQDPGLGLRQIYYSMNVEVTDKGDVPEGYKVSRKEKRNFPLILESPSPNQTSLYFCASSFGGAEEKLFFGSGTQLSVL.

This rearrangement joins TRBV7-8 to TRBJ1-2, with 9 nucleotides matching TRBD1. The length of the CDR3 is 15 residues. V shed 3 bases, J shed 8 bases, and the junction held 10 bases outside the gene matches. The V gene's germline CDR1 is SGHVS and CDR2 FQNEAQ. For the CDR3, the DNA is TGTGCCAGCAGCTTGGGACAGGGTGGGCTTATCGGCTACACCTTC. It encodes CASSLGQGGLIGYTF.

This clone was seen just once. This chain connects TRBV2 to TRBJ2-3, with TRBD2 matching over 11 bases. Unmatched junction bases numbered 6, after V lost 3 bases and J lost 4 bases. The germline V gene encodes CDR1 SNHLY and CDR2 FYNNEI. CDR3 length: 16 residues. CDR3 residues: CASSDFSGRDADTQYF. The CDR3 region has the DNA TGTGCCAGCAGTGATTTTAGCGGGAGGGACGCAGATACGCAGTATTTT.

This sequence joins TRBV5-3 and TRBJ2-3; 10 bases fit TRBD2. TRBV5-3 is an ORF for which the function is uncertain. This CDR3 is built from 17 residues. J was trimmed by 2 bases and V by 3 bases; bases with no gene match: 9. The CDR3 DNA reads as TGTGCCAGAAGCTCGCACCTACTAGCGGGGAACACAGATACGCAGTATTTT. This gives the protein CARSSHLLAGNTDTQYF.

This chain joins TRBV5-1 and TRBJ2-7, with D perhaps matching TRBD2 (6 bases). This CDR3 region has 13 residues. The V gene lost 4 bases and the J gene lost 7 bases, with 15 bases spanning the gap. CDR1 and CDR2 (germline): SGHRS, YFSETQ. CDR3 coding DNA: TGCGCCAGCAGCGAAGGACTAACGGGGGAGCAGTACTTC. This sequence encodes CASSEGLTGEQYF.

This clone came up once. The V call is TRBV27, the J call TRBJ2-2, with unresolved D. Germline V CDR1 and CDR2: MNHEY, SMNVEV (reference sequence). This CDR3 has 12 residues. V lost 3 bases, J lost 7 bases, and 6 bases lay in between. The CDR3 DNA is TGTGCCAGCAGTTTTCCGGACGGGGAGCTGTTTTTT. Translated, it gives CASSFPDGELFF.

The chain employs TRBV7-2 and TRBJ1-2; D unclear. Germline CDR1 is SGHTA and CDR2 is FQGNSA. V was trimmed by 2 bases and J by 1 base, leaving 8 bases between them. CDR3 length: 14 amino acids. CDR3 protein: CASSLKRSNYGYTF. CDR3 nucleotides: TGTGCCAGCAGCTTAAAACGCAGTAACTATGGCTACACCTTC.

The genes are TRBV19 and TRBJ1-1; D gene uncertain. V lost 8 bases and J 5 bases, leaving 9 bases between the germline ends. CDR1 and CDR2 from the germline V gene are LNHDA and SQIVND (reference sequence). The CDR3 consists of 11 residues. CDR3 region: CASLGGTEAFF. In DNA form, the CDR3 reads TGTGCCAGTTTGGGAGGGACTGAAGCTTTCTTT.

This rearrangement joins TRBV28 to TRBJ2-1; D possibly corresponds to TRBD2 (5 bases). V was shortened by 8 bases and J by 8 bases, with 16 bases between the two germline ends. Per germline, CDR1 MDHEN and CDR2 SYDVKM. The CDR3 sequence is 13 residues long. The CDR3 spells CASRGLETDEQFF. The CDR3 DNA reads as TGTGCCAGCCGTGGACTCGAGACGGATGAGCAGTTCTTC.

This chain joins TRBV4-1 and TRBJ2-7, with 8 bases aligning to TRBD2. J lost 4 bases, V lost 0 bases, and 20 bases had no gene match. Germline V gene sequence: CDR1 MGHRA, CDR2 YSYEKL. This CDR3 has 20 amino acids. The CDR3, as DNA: TGCGCCAGCAGCCAAGATGCGGGTGGGCGAGCGGGAGATGTTTGGTACGAGCAGTACTTC. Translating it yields CASSQDAGGRAGDVWYEQYF.

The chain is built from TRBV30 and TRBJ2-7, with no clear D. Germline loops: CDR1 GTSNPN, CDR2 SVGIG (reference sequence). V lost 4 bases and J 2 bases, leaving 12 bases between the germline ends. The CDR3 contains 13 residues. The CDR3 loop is CAWTHLGPYEQYF. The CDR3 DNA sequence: TGTGCCTGGACGCATCTAGGCCCCTACGAGCAGTACTTC.

The CDR3 DNA follows: TGTGCCAGCAGTCACCCCCTCGATGAGCAGTTCTTC. Protein sequence: CASSHPLDEQFF. The V and J genes are TRBV28 and TRBJ2-1; no clear D. The CDR3 consists of 12 residues. Trimming removed 5 bases at V and 8 bases at J, with 10 bases between. Germline CDR1 and CDR2: MDHEN and SYDVKM.

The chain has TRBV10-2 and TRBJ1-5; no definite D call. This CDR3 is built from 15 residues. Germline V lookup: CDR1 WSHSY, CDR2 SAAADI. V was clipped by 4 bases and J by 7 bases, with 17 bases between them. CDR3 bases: TGCGCCAGCAGTGTGGGTCAGCCGGTGCCACAGCCCCAGCATTTT. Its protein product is CASSVGQPVPQPQHF.

The DNA for the CDR3 is TGTGCCAGCAGCTTAGCGGGGAGTACGTACGAGCAGTACTTC. This gives the protein CASSLAGSTYEQYF. The rearrangement uses TRBV9 and TRBJ2-7; 8 positions agree with TRBD2. V was pared by 4 bases and J by 4 bases, with 7 bases of the junction left unmatched. This CDR3 is 14 amino acids long. Germline loops: CDR1 SGDLS, CDR2 YYNGEE.

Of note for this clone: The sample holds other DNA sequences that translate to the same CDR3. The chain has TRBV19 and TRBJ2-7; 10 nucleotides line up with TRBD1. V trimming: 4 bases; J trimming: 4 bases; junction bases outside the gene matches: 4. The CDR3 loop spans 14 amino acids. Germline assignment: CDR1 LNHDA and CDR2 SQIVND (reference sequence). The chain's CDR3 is CASSSRDRGYEQYF. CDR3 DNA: TGTGCCAGTAGTAGCCGGGACAGGGGTTACGAGCAGTACTTC. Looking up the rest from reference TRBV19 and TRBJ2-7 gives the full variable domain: DGGITQSPKYLFRKEGQNVTLSCEQNLNHDAMYWYRQDPGQGLRLIYYSQIVNDFQKGDIAEGYSVSREKKESFPLTVTSAQKNPTAFYLCASSSRDRGYEQYFGPGTRLTVT.

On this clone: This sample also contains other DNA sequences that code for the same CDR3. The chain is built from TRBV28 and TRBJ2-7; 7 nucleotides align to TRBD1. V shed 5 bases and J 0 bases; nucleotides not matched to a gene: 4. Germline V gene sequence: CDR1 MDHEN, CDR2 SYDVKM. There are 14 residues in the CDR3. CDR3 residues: CASSLTGSSYEQYF. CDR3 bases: TGTGCCAGCAGTCTGACAGGGAGCTCCTACGAGCAGTACTTC.

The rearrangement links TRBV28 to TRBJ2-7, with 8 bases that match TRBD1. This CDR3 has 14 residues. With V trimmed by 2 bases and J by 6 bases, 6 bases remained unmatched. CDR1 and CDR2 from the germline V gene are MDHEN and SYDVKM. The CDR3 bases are TGTGCCAGCAGTTTACGCAGGGGGCTTCGCGAGCAGTACTTC. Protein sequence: CASSLRRGLREQYF. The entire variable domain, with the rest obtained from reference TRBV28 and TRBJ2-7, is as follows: DVKVTQSSRYLVKRTGEKVFLECVQDMDHENMFWYRQDPGLGLRLIYFSYDVKMKEKGDIPEGYSVSREKKERFSLILESASTNQTSMYLCASSLRRGLREQYFGPGTRLTVT.

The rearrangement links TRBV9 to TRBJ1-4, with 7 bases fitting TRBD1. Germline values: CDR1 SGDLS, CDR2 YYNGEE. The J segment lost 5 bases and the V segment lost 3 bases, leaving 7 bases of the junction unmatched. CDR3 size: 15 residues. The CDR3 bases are TGTGCCAGCAGCGCTCAAGGGACAGCAAATGAAAAACTGTTTTTT. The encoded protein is CASSAQGTANEKLFF.

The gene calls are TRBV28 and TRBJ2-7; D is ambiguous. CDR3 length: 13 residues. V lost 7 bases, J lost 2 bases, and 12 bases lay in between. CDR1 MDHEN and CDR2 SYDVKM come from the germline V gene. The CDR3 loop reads CASTSDVTYEQYF. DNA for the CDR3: TGTGCCAGCACCTCGGACGTCACCTACGAGCAGTACTTC.

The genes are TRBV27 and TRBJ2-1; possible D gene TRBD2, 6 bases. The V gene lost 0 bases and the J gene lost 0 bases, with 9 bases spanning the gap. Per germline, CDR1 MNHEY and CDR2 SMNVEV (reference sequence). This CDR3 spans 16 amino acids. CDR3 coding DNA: TGTGCCAGCAGTTTATCCAGGACTAACTCCTACAATGAGCAGTTCTTC. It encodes CASSLSRTNSYNEQFF.

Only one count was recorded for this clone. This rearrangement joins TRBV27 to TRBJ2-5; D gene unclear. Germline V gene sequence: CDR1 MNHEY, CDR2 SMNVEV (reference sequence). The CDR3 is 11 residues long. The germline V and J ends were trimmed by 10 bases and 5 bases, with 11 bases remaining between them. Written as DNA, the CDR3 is TGTGCCACCCTAGTTGGGGAGACCCAGTACTTC. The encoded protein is CATLVGETQYF.

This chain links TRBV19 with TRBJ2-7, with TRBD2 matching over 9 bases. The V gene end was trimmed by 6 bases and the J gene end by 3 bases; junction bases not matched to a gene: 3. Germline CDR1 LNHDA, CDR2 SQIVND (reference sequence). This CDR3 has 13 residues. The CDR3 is CASRTSGDYEQYF. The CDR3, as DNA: TGTGCCAGTAGGACTAGCGGAGACTACGAGCAGTACTTC.

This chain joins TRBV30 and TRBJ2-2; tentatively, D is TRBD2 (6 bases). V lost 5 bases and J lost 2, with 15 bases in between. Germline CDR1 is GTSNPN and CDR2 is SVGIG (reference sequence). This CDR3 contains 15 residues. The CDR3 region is CAWGGTPLNTGELFF. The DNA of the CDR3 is TGTGCCTGGGGGGGGACGCCACTTAACACCGGGGAGCTGTTTTTT.

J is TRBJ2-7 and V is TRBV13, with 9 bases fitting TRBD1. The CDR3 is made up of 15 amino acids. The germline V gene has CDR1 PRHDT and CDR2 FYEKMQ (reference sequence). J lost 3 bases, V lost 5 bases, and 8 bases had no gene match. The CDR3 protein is CASSRSGTGFYEQYF. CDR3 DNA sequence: TGTGCCAGCAGCCGCTCCGGGACAGGGTTCTACGAGCAGTACTTC. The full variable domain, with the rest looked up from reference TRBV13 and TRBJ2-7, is AAGVIQSPRHLIKEKRETATLKCYPIPRHDTVYWYQQGPGQDPQFLISFYEKMQSDKGSIPDRFSAQQFSDYHSELNMSSLELGDSALYFCASSRSGTGFYEQYFGPGTRLTVT.